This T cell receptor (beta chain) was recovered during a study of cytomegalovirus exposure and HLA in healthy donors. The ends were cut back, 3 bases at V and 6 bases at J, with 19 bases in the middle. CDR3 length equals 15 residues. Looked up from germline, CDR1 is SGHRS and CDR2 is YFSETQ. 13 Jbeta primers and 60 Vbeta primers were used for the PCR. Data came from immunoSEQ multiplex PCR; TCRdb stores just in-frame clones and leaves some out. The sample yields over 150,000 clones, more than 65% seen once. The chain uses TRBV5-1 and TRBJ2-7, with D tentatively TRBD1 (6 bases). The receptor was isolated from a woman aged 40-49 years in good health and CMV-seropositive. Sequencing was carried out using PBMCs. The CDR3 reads CASSSRPRGKFEQYF. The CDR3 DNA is TGCGCCAGCAGCTCCCGCCCTAGGGGGAAGTTCGAGCAGTACTTC.